This TCR beta chain was obtained from a study of T cell responses to AZD1222 COVID-19 vaccine (dated by TCRdb to the early 2020s). For the wider study: TCR sequencing covered 233 trial participants: about 210 given two doses of AZD1222 and some 25 given two doses of MenACWY control vaccine. Enrollment into the trials was organized by age into subgroups of 18-55, 56-69 and 70-plus years, and those subgroups contained roughly 150, 30 and 60 TCR-sequenced participants, respectively.

The CDR3 covers 13 residues, taking in both the cysteine and the phenylalanine. Kept here is only the CDR3 DNA, which spans 39 bases and is read in frame from base 1. V is cut by 1 base and J by 1 base, and the space between the germline ends is 4 bases. In the germline V gene, CDR1 corresponds to MDHEN and CDR2 to SYDVKM. Note on this clone: Its antigen specificity is not known. The input lacks base qualities; no much larger clone sits a single base away.

What this sample's time point label stands for: about 28 days (+/-7) after the second vaccine dose. AZD1222 recipients whose second dose came at about 4 weeks and those whose second dose came at about 12 weeks were combined into one group, since spike-specific TCR depth and breadth did not differ between the two schedules. Vaccinee samples came from UK trials COV001 and COV002, including a single-blind randomized controlled phase 2/3 trial of AZD1222 (ChAdOx1 nCoV-19) in healthy adults. For TCRbeta chain sequencing, PBMC samples were collected from trial participants at day 0 and at day 28 after the second dose. The CDR3 regions of human TCRbeta chains were analyzed by immunosequencing. Per the source publication's procedure: TCRs in the repertoires were matched against a reference library of SARS-CoV-2-specific TCRs that had been generated with the MIRA antigen-specificity platform. Breadth meant the fraction of unique TCRs that were SARS-CoV-2-associated, whereas depth meant the fraction of total T cells that were SARS-CoV-2-associated. Using the MIRA data, every spike-specific TCR was mapped to the spike region that the TCR reacted to and assigned to either a CD4 or a CD8 class. Log10-transformed breadth and depth values were compared by one-way ANOVA with Sidak's multiple comparisons tests. The table comes from immuneACCESS by way of TCRdb, which keeps in-frame sequences with V and J called. Part of the clones is missing from these tables; in studies checked, under half for an unresolved V gene and the rest for unknown reasons. V and J calls and clone size are as listed in that table; D and trimming were resolved from the DNA. Here the sample has roughly 150,000 clones; 92% occur a single time. Under 3.5% of the sample rests with the top ten.

What the study reported, not specific to this receptor: No day 14 peak-response samples were available, so repertoires were characterized only after the peak T cell response. The vaccine-associated CD4 TCRs covered the entire spike protein, and the dominant responses fell in regions 160-218 and 743-854. Conclusions about previously exposed vaccinees were limited because only six or seven AZD1222 recipients were SARS-CoV-2 seropositive at baseline. Most participants were white British and females outnumbered males, and the authors suggested that clonal diversity may have been underestimated. The 56-69-year group was small, and its depth increase did not reach significance, likely because of low power. Epitopes outside the regions mutated in the B.1.351 and B.1.1.7 variants were reportedly recognized by nearly half of the unique spike-specific TCRs. After two AZD1222 doses, both the breadth and the depth of spike-specific TCRs were significantly higher than at day 0 and than in MenACWY recipients.

The receptor was isolated from an adult who received the AZD1222 COVID-19 vaccine. The chain uses TRBV28 and TRBJ1-1; the D gene identity is not certain. Sequencing was performed on peripheral blood, taken 28 days after the second AZD1222 dose. For the CDR3, the sequence is CASSLFRNTEAFF. The sequence in DNA is TGTGCCAGCAGTTTATTCCGGAACACTGAAGCTTTCTTT.